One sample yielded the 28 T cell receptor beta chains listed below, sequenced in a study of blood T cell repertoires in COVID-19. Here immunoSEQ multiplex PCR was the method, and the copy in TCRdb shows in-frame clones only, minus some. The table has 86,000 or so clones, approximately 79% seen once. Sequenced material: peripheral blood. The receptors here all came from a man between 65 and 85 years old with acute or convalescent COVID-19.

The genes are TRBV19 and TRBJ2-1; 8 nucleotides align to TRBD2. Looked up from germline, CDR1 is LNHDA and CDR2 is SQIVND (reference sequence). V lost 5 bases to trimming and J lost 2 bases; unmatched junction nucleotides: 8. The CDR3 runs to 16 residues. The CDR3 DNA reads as TGTGCCAGTAGTCAACACGGGGGGGCAACCTACAATGAGCAGTTCTTC. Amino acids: CASSQHGGATYNEQFF.

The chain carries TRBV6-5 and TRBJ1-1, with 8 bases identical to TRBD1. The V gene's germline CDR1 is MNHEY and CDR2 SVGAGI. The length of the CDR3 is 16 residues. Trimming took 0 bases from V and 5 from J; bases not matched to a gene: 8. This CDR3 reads CASSYSARGLLTEAFF. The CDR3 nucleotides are TGTGCCAGCAGTTACTCGGCCAGGGGGCTCTTAACTGAAGCTTTCTTT.

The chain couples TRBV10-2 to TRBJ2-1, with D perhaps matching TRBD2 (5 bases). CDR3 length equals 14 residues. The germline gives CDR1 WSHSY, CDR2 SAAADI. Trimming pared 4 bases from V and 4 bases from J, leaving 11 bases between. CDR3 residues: CASSVPGIYNEQFF. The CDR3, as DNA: TGCGCCAGCAGTGTCCCCGGGATTTACAATGAGCAGTTCTTC.

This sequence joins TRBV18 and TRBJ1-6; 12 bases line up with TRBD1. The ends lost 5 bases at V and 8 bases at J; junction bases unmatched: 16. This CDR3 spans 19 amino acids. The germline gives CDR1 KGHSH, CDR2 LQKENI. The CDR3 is CASSSTTPGQGAKYSPLHF. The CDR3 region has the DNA TGTGCCAGCTCATCGACAACTCCGGGACAGGGGGCAAAATATTCACCCCTCCACTTT. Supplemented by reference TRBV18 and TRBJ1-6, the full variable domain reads NAGVMQNPRHLVRRRGQEARLRCSPMKGHSHVYWYRQLPEEGLKFMVYLQKENIIDESGMPKERFSAEFPKEGPSILRIQQVVRGDSAAYFCASSSTTPGQGAKYSPLHFGNGTRLTVT.

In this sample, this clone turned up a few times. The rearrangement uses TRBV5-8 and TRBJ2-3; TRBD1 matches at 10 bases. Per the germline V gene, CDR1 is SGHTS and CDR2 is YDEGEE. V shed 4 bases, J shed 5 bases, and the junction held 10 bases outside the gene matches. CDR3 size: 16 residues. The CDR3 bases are TGTGCCAGCAGCCTTGAGCCGGGACAGGGGTTAGATACGCAGTATTTT. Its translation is CASSLEPGQGLDTQYF.

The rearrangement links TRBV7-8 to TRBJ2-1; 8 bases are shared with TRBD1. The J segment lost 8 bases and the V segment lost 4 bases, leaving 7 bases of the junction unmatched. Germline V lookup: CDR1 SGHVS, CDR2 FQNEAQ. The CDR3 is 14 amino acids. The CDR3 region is CASSSDRVWDEQFF. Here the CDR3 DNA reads TGTGCCAGCAGCTCGGACAGGGTCTGGGATGAGCAGTTCTTC.

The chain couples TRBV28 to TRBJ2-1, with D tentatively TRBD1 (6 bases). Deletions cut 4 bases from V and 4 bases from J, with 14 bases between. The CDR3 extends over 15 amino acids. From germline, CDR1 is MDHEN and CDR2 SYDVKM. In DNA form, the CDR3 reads TGTGCCAGCAGTTCTCCAGGGGTGCCATACAATGAGCAGTTCTTC. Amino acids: CASSSPGVPYNEQFF.

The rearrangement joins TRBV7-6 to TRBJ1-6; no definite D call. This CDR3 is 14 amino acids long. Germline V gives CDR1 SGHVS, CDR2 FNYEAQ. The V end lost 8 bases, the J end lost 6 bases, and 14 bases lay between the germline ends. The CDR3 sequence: CASSEPGSNSPLHF. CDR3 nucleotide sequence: TGTGCCAGCTCGGAGCCTGGCAGTAATTCACCCCTCCACTTT.

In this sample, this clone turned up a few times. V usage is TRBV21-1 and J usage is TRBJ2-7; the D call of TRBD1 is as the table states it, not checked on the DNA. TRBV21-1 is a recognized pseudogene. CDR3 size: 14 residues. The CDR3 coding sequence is TGTGCCAGCAGCAAAGTGGGCAGTTCCTACGAGCAGTACGTC. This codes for CASSKVGSSYEQYV.

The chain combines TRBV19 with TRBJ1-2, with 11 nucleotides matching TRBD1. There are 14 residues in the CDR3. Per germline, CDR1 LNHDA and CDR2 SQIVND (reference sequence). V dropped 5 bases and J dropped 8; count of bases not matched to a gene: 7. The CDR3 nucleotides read TGTGCCAGTAGTGCCGGACAGGGGGCAAAAGGCTACACCTTC. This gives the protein CASSAGQGAKGYTF.

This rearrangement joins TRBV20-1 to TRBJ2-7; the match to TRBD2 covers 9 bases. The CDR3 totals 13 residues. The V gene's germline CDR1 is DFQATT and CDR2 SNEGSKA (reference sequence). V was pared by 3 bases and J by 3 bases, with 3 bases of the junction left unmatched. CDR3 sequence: CSASFSGGYEQYF. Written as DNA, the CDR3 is TGCAGTGCTAGTTTTAGCGGGGGCTACGAGCAGTACTTC.

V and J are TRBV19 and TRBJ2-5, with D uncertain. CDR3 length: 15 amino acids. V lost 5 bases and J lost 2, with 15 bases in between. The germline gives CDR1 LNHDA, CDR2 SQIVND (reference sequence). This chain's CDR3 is CASSVPGRAQETQYF. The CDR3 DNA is TGTGCCAGTAGTGTACCCGGTAGAGCTCAAGAGACCCAGTACTTC.

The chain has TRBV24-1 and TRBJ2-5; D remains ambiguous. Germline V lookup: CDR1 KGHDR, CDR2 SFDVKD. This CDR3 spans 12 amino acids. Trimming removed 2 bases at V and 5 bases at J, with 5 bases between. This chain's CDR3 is CATSDYRETQYF. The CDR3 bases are TGTGCCACCAGTGATTACCGGGAGACCCAGTACTTC.

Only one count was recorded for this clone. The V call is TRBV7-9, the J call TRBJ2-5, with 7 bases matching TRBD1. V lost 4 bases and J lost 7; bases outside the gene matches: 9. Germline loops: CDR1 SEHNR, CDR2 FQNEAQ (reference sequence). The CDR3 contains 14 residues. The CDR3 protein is CASSWDSPPRTQYF. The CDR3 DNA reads TGTGCCAGCAGCTGGGACAGTCCCCCAAGGACCCAGTACTTC.

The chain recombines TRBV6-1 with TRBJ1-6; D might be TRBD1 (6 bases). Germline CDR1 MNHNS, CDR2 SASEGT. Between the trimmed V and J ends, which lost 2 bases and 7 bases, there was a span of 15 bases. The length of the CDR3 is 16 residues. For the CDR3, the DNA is TGTGCCAGCAGTGAACGTGAGACAGGCGGAAATTCACCCCTCCACTTT. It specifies CASSERETGGNSPLHF.

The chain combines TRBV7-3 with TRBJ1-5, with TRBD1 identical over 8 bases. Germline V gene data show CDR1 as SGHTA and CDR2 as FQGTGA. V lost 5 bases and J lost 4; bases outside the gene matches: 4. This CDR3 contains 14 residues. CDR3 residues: CASSPTGGNQPQHF. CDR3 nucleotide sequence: TGTGCCAGCAGCCCCACAGGGGGAAATCAGCCCCAGCATTTT.

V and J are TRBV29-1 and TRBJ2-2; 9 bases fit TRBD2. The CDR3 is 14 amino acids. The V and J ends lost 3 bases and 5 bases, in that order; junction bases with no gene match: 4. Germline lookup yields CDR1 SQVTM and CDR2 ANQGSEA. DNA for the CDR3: TGCAGCGTTGATGGTCTAGCGGGGACCGGGGAGCTGTTTTTT. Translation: CSVDGLAGTGELFF.

In nucleotides, the CDR3 is TGTGCCAGCTCACCACCTTCTACTAGCTTGAACTATGGCTACACCTTC. Protein sequence: CASSPPSTSLNYGYTF. The gene calls are TRBV18 and TRBJ1-2; D unclear. Germline V gene data show CDR1 as KGHSH and CDR2 as LQKENI. Trimming left V 0 bases short and J 2 bases short, with 13 bases between. The CDR3 runs 16 residues.

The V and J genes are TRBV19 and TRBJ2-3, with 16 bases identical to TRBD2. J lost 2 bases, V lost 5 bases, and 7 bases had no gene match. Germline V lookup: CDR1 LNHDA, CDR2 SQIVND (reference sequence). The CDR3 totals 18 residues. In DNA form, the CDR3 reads TGTGCCAGTAGTGTACCGGGACTAGCGGGGGGGCCCACAGATACGCAGTATTTT. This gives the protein CASSVPGLAGGPTDTQYF.

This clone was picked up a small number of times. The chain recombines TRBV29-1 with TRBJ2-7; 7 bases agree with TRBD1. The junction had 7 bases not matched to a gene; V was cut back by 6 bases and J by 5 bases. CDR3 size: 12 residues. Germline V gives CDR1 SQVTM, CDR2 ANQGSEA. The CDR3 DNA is TGCAGCGTCCTACAGGGGTACAACGAGCAGTACTTC. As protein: CSVLQGYNEQYF.

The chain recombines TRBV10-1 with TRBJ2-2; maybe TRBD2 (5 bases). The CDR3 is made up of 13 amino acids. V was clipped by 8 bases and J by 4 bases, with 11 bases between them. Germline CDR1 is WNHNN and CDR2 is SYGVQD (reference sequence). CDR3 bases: TGCGCCAGCGGGAGACCGGGCACCGGGGAGCTGTTTTTT. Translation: CASGRPGTGELFF.

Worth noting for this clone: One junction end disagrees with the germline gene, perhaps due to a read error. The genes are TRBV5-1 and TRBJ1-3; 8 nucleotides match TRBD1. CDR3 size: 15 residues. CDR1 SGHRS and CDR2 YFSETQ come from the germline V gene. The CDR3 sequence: CASSFRQGSGDTIYF. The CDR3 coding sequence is TGCGCCAGCAGCTTCCGACAGGGGAGTGGAGACACCATATATTTT.

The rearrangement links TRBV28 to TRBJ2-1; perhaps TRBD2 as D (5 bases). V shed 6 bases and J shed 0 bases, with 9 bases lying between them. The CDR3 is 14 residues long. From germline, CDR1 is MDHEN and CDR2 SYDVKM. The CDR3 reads CASRRDSSYNEQFF. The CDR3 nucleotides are TGTGCCAGCAGGAGGGATAGCTCCTACAATGAGCAGTTCTTC. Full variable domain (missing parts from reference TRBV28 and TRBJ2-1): DVKVTQSSRYLVKRTGEKVFLECVQDMDHENMFWYRQDPGLGLRLIYFSYDVKMKEKGDIPEGYSVSREKKERFSLILESASTNQTSMYLCASRRDSSYNEQFFGPGTRLTVL.

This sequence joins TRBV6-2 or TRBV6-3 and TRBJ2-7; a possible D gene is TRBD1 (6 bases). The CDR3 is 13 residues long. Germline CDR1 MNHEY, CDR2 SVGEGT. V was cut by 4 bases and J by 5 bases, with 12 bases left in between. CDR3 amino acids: CASSWTTGNEQYV. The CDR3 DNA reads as TGTGCCAGCAGTTGGACGACAGGTAACGAGCAGTACGTC.

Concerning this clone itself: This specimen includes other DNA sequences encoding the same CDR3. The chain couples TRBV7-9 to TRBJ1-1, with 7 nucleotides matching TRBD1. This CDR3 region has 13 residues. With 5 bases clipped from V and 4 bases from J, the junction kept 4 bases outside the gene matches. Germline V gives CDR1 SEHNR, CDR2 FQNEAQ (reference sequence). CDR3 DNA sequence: TGTGCCAGCAGCCTCTCAGGGGGCACTGAAGCTTTCTTT. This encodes CASSLSGGTEAFF.

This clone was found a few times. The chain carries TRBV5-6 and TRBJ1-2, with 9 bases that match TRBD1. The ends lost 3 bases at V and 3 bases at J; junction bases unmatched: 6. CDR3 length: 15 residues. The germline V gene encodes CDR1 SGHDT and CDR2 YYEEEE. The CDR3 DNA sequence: TGTGCCAGCAGCTCTACAGGGGGCCTAGACTATGGCTACACCTTC. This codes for CASSSTGGLDYGYTF.

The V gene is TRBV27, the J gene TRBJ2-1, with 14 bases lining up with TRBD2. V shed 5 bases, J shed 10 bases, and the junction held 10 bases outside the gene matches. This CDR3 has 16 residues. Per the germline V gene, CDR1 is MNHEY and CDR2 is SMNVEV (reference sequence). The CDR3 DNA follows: TGTGCCAGCAGTATCCCGACTAGCGGGGGGGCCGGGGAGCAGTTCTTC. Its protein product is CASSIPTSGGAGEQFF.

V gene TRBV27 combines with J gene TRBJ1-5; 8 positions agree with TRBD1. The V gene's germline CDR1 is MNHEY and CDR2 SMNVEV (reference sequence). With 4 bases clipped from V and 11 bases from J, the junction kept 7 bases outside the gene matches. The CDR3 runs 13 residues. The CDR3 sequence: CASSSIRTGSQHF. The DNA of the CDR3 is TGTGCCAGCAGTTCAATACGGACAGGGTCCCAGCATTTT.